Below are 16 T cell receptor beta chains sequenced from a single sample in a study of T cells in Graves' hyperthyroidism and ophthalmopathy. Researchers amplified the TCR beta CDR3 regions from RNA transcripts. The HTBI primer set drove a first-round RT-PCR of the TCR CDR3. MiXCR, applied by TCRdb to the multiplex PCR reads, yields one record per CDR3 protein. The sample has roughly 570,000 distinct CDR3 sequences, about 45% seen once. Sequencing was performed on peripheral blood or thyroid tissue (not recorded which). These receptors were obtained from an adult woman with Graves' disease, either hyperthyroidism or ophthalmopathy (not recorded which).

This clonotype was counted many times. The chain couples TRBV20-1 to TRBJ2-7; D gene uncertain. The CDR3 has 12 residues. Trimming cost V 2 bases and J 1 base, with 6 bases left between them. Per germline, CDR1 DFQATT and CDR2 SNEGSKA (reference sequence). The CDR3 nucleotides are TGCAGTGCTAGAAAAGGTTCCTACGAGCAGTACTTC. Its translation is CSARKGSYEQYF.

CDR3 sequence: CASSVQGVDYGYTF. As DNA, the CDR3 is TGTGCCAGCAGTGTACAGGGAGTTGACTATGGCTACACCTTC. The rearrangement uses TRBV2 and TRBJ1-2, with a tentative D call TRBD1 (6 bases). This CDR3 comprises 14 residues. The germline V gene encodes CDR1 SNHLY and CDR2 FYNNEI. V dropped 4 bases and J dropped 3 bases, with 12 bases sitting between them. The whole variable domain, filled in from reference TRBV2 and TRBJ1-2, reads EPEVTQTPSHQVTQMGQEVILRCVPISNHLYFYWYRQILGQKVEFLVSFYNNEISEKSEIFDDQFSVERPDGSNFTLKIRSTKLEDSAMYFCASSVQGVDYGYTFGSGTRLTVV.

Comment on this clonotype: The conserved final phenylalanine or tryptophan is absent from the CDR3, which likely points to a read error. The DNA is left out, because the CDR3 cannot be placed on it with certainty; the CDR3 is given as TCRdb lists it. The rearrangement joins TRBV2 to TRBJ2-5; the table names TRBD2, a call not compared with the DNA. Germline assignment: CDR1 SNHLY and CDR2 FYNNEI. The CDR3 contains 10 residues when both ends are counted. The CDR3 region is CASRAQPANT.

This clonotype was seen repeatedly, ten times or more. The chain employs TRBV2 and TRBJ1-5; D perhaps matches TRBD1 (6 bases). The CDR3 contains 14 residues. V lost 7 bases to trimming and J lost 7 bases, with 17 bases between them. CDR1 is SNHLY and CDR2 is FYNNEI in the germline V gene. The CDR3, as DNA: TGTGCCAGCAATGTACAGGGATTAAAACAGCCCCAGCATTTT. Translated: CASNVQGLKQPQHF.

There are many counts of this clonotype. The chain uses TRBV12-3 or TRBV12-4 and TRBJ1-4; the D is unclear. V lost 5 bases to trimming and J lost 10 bases, with 14 bases between them. This CDR3 contains 13 residues. In DNA, the CDR3 is TGTGCCAGCAGTGAGTACCGATTGCGAAAACTGTTTTTT. It is translated as CASSEYRLRKLFF.

This clonotype was picked up a small number of times. J is TRBJ1-1 and V is TRBV30; 9 nucleotides match TRBD1. The junction had 1 base not matched to a gene; V was cut back by 0 bases and J by 5 bases. This CDR3 region has 13 residues. Germline V gene data show CDR1 as GTSNPN and CDR2 as SVGIG (reference sequence). The DNA of the CDR3 is TGTGCCTGGAGTGTCGGGACAGGGACTGAAGCTTTCTTT. Its protein is CAWSVGTGTEAFF.

The chain couples TRBV20-1 to TRBJ2-2; 8 nucleotides line up with TRBD2. The germline CDR1 and CDR2 sequences are DFQATT and SNEGSKA (reference sequence). Trimming took 0 bases from V and 5 from J; bases not matched to a gene: 8. The CDR3 loop spans 16 amino acids. CDR3 nucleotide sequence: TGCAGTGCTAGAGATCTGGCGGGAGGTGAAACCGGGGAGCTGTTTTTT. Translating gives CSARDLAGGETGELFF.

This chain uses TRBV25-1 with TRBJ1-5, with a possible D match to TRBD1 (5 bases). Germline loops: CDR1 MGHDK, CDR2 SYGVNS. V dropped 2 bases and J dropped 6 bases, with 14 bases sitting between them. CDR3 length: 15 amino acids. The CDR3 bases are TGTGCCAGCAGTGAACCCAGGGCACAATGTCAGCCCCAGCATTTT. It encodes CASSEPRAQCQPQHF. The whole variable domain, remainder taken from reference TRBV25-1 and TRBJ1-5, is EADIYQTPRYLVIGTGKKITLECSQTMGHDKMYWYQQDPGMELHLIHYSYGVNSTEKGDLSSESTVSRIRTEHFPLTLESARPSHTSQYLCASSEPRAQCQPQHFGDGTRLSIL.

Remarks on this clonotype: The DNA is omitted, as the CDR3 cannot be located on it reliably, and the CDR3 follows TCRdb's listing. The gene calls are TRBV25-1 and TRBJ2-7. The CDR3 has 16 residues if both end residues are counted. Germline V lookup: CDR1 MGHDK, CDR2 SYGVNS. The CDR3 here is CACSARITDSSFEQYF.

This clonotype was counted at least ten times. The genes are TRBV10-3 and TRBJ2-7, with D possibly TRBD2 on 5 matching bases. The CDR3 loop spans 12 amino acids. Between the trimmed V and J ends, which lost 4 bases and 3 bases, there was a span of 7 bases. Per the germline V gene, CDR1 is ENHRY and CDR2 is SYGVKD. As DNA, the CDR3 is TGTGCCATCAGTGGAGGGAACTACGAGCAGTACTTC. Translating gives CAISGGNYEQYF.

In this sample, this clonotype turned up many times. This chain connects TRBV18 to TRBJ1-2; 8 nucleotides align to TRBD1. The CDR3 runs to 14 residues. With V trimmed by 3 bases and J by 8 bases, 8 bases remained unmatched. In germline, CDR1 is KGHSH, CDR2 LQKENI. DNA for the CDR3: TGTGCCAGCTCACCCTCGGACAGGGCTAAGGGCTACACCTTC. Its translation is CASSPSDRAKGYTF.

This clonotype has ten or more counts. This chain uses TRBV4-2 with TRBJ1-6; D gene ambiguous. Trimming cost V 0 bases and J 10 bases, with 13 bases left between them. The CDR3 length is 15 residues. Germline V gene sequence: CDR1 LGHNA, CDR2 YNFKEQ. CDR3 protein: CASSQESISASPLHF. CDR3 sequence (DNA): TGTGCCAGCAGCCAAGAGAGCATTTCCGCCTCACCCCTCCACTTT.

The sample holds many counts of this clonotype. The V and J genes are TRBV5-8 and TRBJ1-4; D ambiguous. Per germline, CDR1 SGHTS and CDR2 YDEGEE. Trimming left V 1 base short and J 0 bases short, with 7 bases between. The CDR3 length is 15 residues. As DNA, the CDR3 is TGTGCCAGCAGCTTGAGCCGCGCAACTAATGAAAAACTGTTTTTT. Its protein is CASSLSRATNEKLFF. The entire variable domain, with the rest obtained from reference TRBV5-8 and TRBJ1-4, is as follows: EAGVTQSPTHLIKTRGQQATLRCSPISGHTSVYWYQQALGLGLQFLLWYDEGEERNRGNFPPRFSGRQFPNYSSELNVNALELEDSALYLCASSLSRATNEKLFFGSGTQLSVL.

The rearrangement uses TRBV5-4 and TRBJ2-5, with a tentative D call TRBD1 (5 bases). Trimming left V 1 base short and J 5 bases short, with 21 bases between. This CDR3 contains 17 residues. Germline values: CDR1 SGHNT, CDR2 YYREEE (reference sequence). CDR3 nucleotides: TGTGCCAGCAGCTTGAGGCTCGGCAGGGCATTCGGGGAGACCCAGTACTTC. Translation gives CASSLRLGRAFGETQYF.

This clonotype has ten or more counts. V and J are TRBV20-1 and TRBJ1-5, with D unresolved. CDR3 size: 15 residues. The ends were cut back, 3 bases at V and 2 bases at J, with 14 bases in the middle. Germline CDR1 DFQATT, CDR2 SNEGSKA (reference sequence). CDR3 region: CSARPHPAGNQPQHF. The CDR3, as DNA: TGCAGTGCTAGGCCCCATCCCGCGGGCAATCAGCCCCAGCATTTT.

The gene calls are TRBV9 and TRBJ2-2; D gene ambiguous. V was pared by 3 bases and J by 6 bases, with 12 bases between. Germline-derived CDR1 and CDR2 are SGDLS and YYNGEE. The CDR3 loop spans 14 amino acids. CDR3 in DNA: TGTGCCAGCAGCGCGGACCAGTGGTCCGGGGAGCTGTTTTTT. Its protein is CASSADQWSGELFF.